One sample yielded the 25 T cell receptor beta chains listed below, sequenced in a study of cytomegalovirus exposure and HLA in healthy donors. Vbeta (60) and Jbeta (13) primers were used in the PCR. Generated by immunoSEQ multiplex PCR, the TCRdb table keeps only in-frame clones and is missing some. This sample has some 130,000 clones, with 80% found just once. What was sequenced was PBMCs. Receptors were obtained from a man aged 30 to 45 in good health and CMV-seronegative.

The chain links TRBV7-9 to TRBJ1-2; no reliable D call. The germline V gene has CDR1 SEHNR and CDR2 FQNEAQ (reference sequence). The CDR3 covers 12 residues. The V end lost 2 bases, the J end lost 8 bases, and 9 bases lay between the germline ends. The CDR3 DNA reads as TGTGCCAGCAGCTTAATTCCGGGGGGCTACACCTTC. Protein product: CASSLIPGGYTF.

This clone was recorded only once. V usage is TRBV5-1 and J usage is TRBJ2-2; TRBD1 is a possible D gene (6 bases). The CDR3 sequence is 15 residues long. Germline V lookup: CDR1 SGHRS, CDR2 YFSETQ. Trimming removed 3 bases at V and 6 bases at J, with 15 bases between. The CDR3 nucleotides are TGCGCCAGCAGCTCCAGGGGTTCAGGGGCCGGGGAGCTGTTTTTT. It encodes CASSSRGSGAGELFF.

The rearrangement joins TRBV5-1 to TRBJ1-1; possibly TRBD1 for D (6 bases). The germline gives CDR1 SGHRS, CDR2 YFSETQ. Trimming stripped 1 base from V and 2 bases from J, with 18 bases between. This CDR3 is built from 17 residues. The CDR3 nucleotides read TGCGCCAGCAGCTTGTTCCTCGGTACAGGGCAAAACACTGAAGCTTTCTTT. The encoded protein is CASSLFLGTGQNTEAFF.

The V and J genes are TRBV28 and TRBJ1-5; no clear D gene. CDR3 length equals 15 residues. Trimming shortened V by 4 bases and J by 2 bases, and 12 bases separated the two germline ends. Germline loops: CDR1 MDHEN, CDR2 SYDVKM. CDR3 in DNA: TGTGCCAGCAGTTCGTCCAGGTCAGGCAATCAGCCCCAGCATTTT. Protein: CASSSSRSGNQPQHF.

This clone has a handful of counts. Other DNA variants within this sample encode the same CDR3. The chain couples TRBV5-1 to TRBJ1-1; the match to TRBD1 covers 10 bases. V lost 4 bases, J lost 5 bases, and 2 bases stayed unmatched. Germline V gene lookup returns CDR1 SGHRS and CDR2 YFSETQ. The CDR3 consists of 13 residues. CDR3 region: CASSRTGGTEAFF. The CDR3 DNA is TGCGCCAGCAGCCGGACAGGGGGGACTGAAGCTTTCTTT.

V and J are TRBV28 and TRBJ1-2; D remains ambiguous. V was trimmed by 1 base and J by 8 bases, leaving 8 bases between them. There are 12 residues in the CDR3. Per germline, CDR1 MDHEN and CDR2 SYDVKM. CDR3 protein: CASSLSRCGYTF. CDR3 DNA: TGTGCCAGCAGTTTATCGAGGTGCGGCTACACCTTC.

V gene TRBV9 combines with J gene TRBJ2-7; D is perhaps TRBD2 (5 bases). V was clipped by 4 bases and J by 5 bases, with 19 bases between them. Per the germline V gene, CDR1 is SGDLS and CDR2 is YYNGEE. The CDR3 length is 15 residues. The CDR3 nucleotides are TGTGCCAGCAGCCCCCTGAGCGGCCCGTTGGACGAGCAGTACTTC. It yields the protein CASSPLSGPLDEQYF.

The J gene is TRBJ2-3, the V gene TRBV5-4; D may be TRBD2 (6 bases). V dropped 3 bases and J dropped 2 bases, with 10 bases sitting between them. CDR1 is SGHNT, CDR2 YYREEE, per germline (reference sequence). The CDR3 extends over 14 amino acids. This CDR3 reads CASSSGGYTDTQYF. Written as DNA, the CDR3 is TGTGCCAGCAGCTCCGGGGGATACACAGATACGCAGTATTTT.

This clone was picked up a small number of times. This sequence joins TRBV5-4 and TRBJ1-1, with 7 bases that match TRBD1. V trimming: 2 bases; J trimming: 10 bases; junction bases outside the gene matches: 8. The V gene's germline CDR1 is SGHNT and CDR2 YYREEE (reference sequence). The CDR3 extends over 13 amino acids. Written as DNA, the CDR3 is TGTGCCAGCAGCTTACTAACAGGGGACGGAGCTTTCTTT. This translates into CASSLLTGDGAFF.

This clone was seen only a few times. The chain recombines TRBV4-3 with TRBJ2-7; D not resolved. The CDR3 length is 14 residues. V lost 1 base and J 0 bases, leaving 7 bases between the germline ends. Germline CDR1 is LGHNA and CDR2 is YSLEER. This chain's CDR3 is CASSQATISYEQYF. In nucleotides, the CDR3 is TGCGCCAGCAGCCAAGCAACTATCTCCTACGAGCAGTACTTC.

This chain joins TRBV27 and TRBJ2-7, with 9 bases aligning to TRBD2. Germline V gene data show CDR1 as MNHEY and CDR2 as SMNVEV (reference sequence). V lost 2 bases, J lost 0 bases, and 2 bases stayed unmatched. The CDR3 is 15 residues long. The CDR3 loop is CASSLRLAASYEQYF. DNA of the CDR3: TGTGCCAGCAGTTTAAGACTAGCGGCCTCCTACGAGCAGTACTTC.

This clone came up a few times. The V gene is TRBV10-3, the J gene TRBJ1-1, with D uncertain. The CDR3 covers 13 residues. CDR1 is ENHRY and CDR2 is SYGVKD in the germline V gene. V was clipped by 6 bases and J by 1 base, with 9 bases between them. The CDR3 nucleotides read TGTGCCATCAGCGTCCAGTCGAACACTGAAGCTTTCTTT. Encoded protein: CAISVQSNTEAFF.

The CDR3 loop is CASSDSEETQYF. As DNA, the CDR3 is TGTGCCAGTTCGGACAGTGAAGAGACCCAGTACTTC. The V call is TRBV28, the J call TRBJ2-5; a possible D gene is TRBD1 (6 bases). This CDR3 contains 12 residues. Germline loops: CDR1 MDHEN, CDR2 SYDVKM. V lost 9 bases, J lost 3 bases, and 11 bases lay in between.

This clone was seen a handful of times. The J gene is TRBJ2-2, the V gene TRBV4-3; D perhaps matches TRBD1 (6 bases). Looked up from germline, CDR1 is LGHNA and CDR2 is YSLEER. V shed 6 bases and J shed 5 bases, with 22 bases lying between them. The CDR3 extends over 17 amino acids. This CDR3 reads CASSHQDMGAWTGELFF. As DNA, the CDR3 is TGCGCCAGCAGTCACCAAGATATGGGGGCCTGGACCGGGGAGCTGTTTTTT.

The chain employs TRBV15 and TRBJ2-7; possibly TRBD1 for D (5 bases). Germline lookup yields CDR1 LNHNV and CDR2 YYDKDF (reference sequence). V gave up 2 bases and J gave up 0 bases, with 11 bases separating them. The CDR3 length is 15 residues. CDR3 amino acids: CATSRPHRSSYEQYF. The CDR3 DNA sequence: TGTGCCACCAGCAGACCCCACAGGAGCTCCTACGAGCAGTACTTC.

The chain couples TRBV6-6 to TRBJ1-2, with TRBD1 identical over 9 bases. V shed 0 bases and J 4 bases; nucleotides not matched to a gene: 3. The CDR3 totals 15 residues. CDR1 is MNHNY and CDR2 is SVGAGI in the germline V gene (reference sequence). The CDR3 loop is CASSYSTGGAYGYTF. CDR3 in DNA: TGTGCCAGCAGTTACTCAACAGGGGGCGCCTATGGCTACACCTTC.

The chain couples TRBV2 to TRBJ2-1; 10 nucleotides align to TRBD2. The length of the CDR3 is 15 residues. Losses at the gene ends were 6 bases for V and 5 bases for J; bases not matched to a gene: 7. CDR1 and CDR2 from the germline V gene are SNHLY and FYNNEI. CDR3 sequence (DNA): TGTGCCAGCAGACCCGGGACTAGCGATCACAATGAGCAGTTCTTC. Its translation is CASRPGTSDHNEQFF.

The chain has TRBV9 and TRBJ2-7, with 12 bases aligning to TRBD2. The V segment lost 0 bases and the J segment 9 bases; nucleotides outside the gene matches: 7. The CDR3 spans 15 residues. Germline V gives CDR1 SGDLS, CDR2 YYNGEE. CDR3 loop: CASSVEASGRDRQYF. The CDR3 coding sequence is TGTGCCAGCAGCGTAGAGGCTAGCGGGAGGGACAGGCAGTACTTC.

V usage is TRBV5-1 and J usage is TRBJ2-2; 7 positions match TRBD2. With 0 bases clipped from V and 4 bases from J, the junction kept 3 bases outside the gene matches. Germline V gene lookup returns CDR1 SGHRS and CDR2 YFSETQ. The CDR3 has 15 amino acids. The DNA for the CDR3 is TGCGCCAGCAGCTTGGCTCCGGGAGGCACCGGGGAGCTGTTTTTT. The encoded protein is CASSLAPGGTGELFF.

The rearrangement joins TRBV13 to TRBJ2-5; TRBD1 matches 9 bases. Germline V lookup: CDR1 PRHDT, CDR2 FYEKMQ (reference sequence). Losses at the gene ends were 5 bases for V and 2 bases for J; bases not matched to a gene: 6. The CDR3 is made up of 15 amino acids. The CDR3 DNA sequence: TGTGCCAGCAGCGGCGGGGACAGGGAGCAAGAGACCCAGTACTTC. Amino acids: CASSGGDREQETQYF.

This chain links TRBV6-5 with TRBJ1-5, with D tentatively TRBD1 (6 bases). The V end was cut by 6 bases, the J end by 0 bases, with 12 bases between. Per the germline V gene, CDR1 is MNHEY and CDR2 is SVGAGI. The CDR3 totals 15 residues. This CDR3 reads CASRTRDISNQPQHF. In nucleotides, the CDR3 is TGTGCCAGCAGGACCCGGGACATTAGCAATCAGCCCCAGCATTTT.

The chain employs TRBV12-5 and TRBJ2-1; 9 bases align to TRBD1. The CDR3 loop spans 14 amino acids. The V gene's germline CDR1 is LGHNT and CDR2 FRNRAP. Trimming at V came to 7 bases and at J to 3 bases, leaving 4 bases not matched to a gene. The CDR3 reads CASVPGQGYNEQFF. CDR3 sequence (DNA): TGTGCTAGTGTCCCGGGACAGGGCTACAATGAGCAGTTCTTC.

V usage is TRBV6-1 and J usage is TRBJ2-5; maybe TRBD1 (6 bases). The J call may not be correct, given that the DNA end is closer to TRBJ2-7. This CDR3 region has 14 residues. Germline CDR1 MNHNS, CDR2 SASEGT. CDR3 DNA: TGTGCCAGTACCTTGAGAGGGGGCTCCTACGAGCAGTACTTC. Its protein product is CASTLRGGSYEQYF.

V and J are TRBV30 and TRBJ2-3, with 7 bases fitting TRBD1. V lost 3 bases to trimming and J lost 1 base; unmatched junction nucleotides: 10. CDR1 is GTSNPN, CDR2 SVGIG, per germline (reference sequence). This CDR3 has 16 residues. For the CDR3, the DNA is TGTGCCTGGAGACAATATCGGACAGGCCGCACAGATACGCAGTATTTT. It yields the protein CAWRQYRTGRTDTQYF.

The rearrangement uses TRBV5-8 and TRBJ2-6, with 12 bases fitting TRBD2. This CDR3 has 17 residues. Germline values: CDR1 SGHTS, CDR2 YDEGEE. After removal of 3 bases from V and 2 bases from J, the junction contained 3 bases not matched to a gene. Here the CDR3 DNA reads TGTGCCAGCAGCTCTGGACTAGCGGGACCTGGGGCCAACGTCCTGACTTTC. Its translation is CASSSGLAGPGANVLTF.